Below, 14 T cell receptor beta chains from the same sample are listed, as sequenced in a study of T cells in narcolepsy. Assay used: immunoSEQ multiplex PCR; TCRdb lists only in-frame clones, some missing. The sample holds under 35,000 clones; around 75% are singletons and the top ten take about 1.1%. The specimen was CD45RA- memory CD4+ T cells from PBMCs. All receptors derive from a human donor with narcolepsy.

The V gene is TRBV6-5, the J gene TRBJ2-1, with a tentative D call TRBD2 (6 bases). The CDR3 totals 14 residues. Germline V CDR1 and CDR2: MNHEY, SVGAGI. V was clipped by 2 bases and J by 5 bases, with 10 bases between them. CDR3 nucleotides: TGTGCCAGCAGTTACGCGGTAGCGGACAATGAGCAGTTCTTC. As protein: CASSYAVADNEQFF.

The chain recombines TRBV6-6 with TRBJ1-1; 7 bases map to TRBD1. Germline V gene data show CDR1 as MNHNY and CDR2 as SVGAGI (reference sequence). V lost 6 bases, J lost 0 bases, and 4 bases stayed unmatched. The CDR3 length is 14 residues. The DNA of the CDR3 is TGTGCCAGCAGGTGGGACAGATTGAACACTGAAGCTTTCTTT. Residues: CASRWDRLNTEAFF.

The chain has TRBV28 and TRBJ1-5; D gene uncertain. The CDR3 is 14 amino acids. CDR1 and CDR2 (germline): MDHEN, SYDVKM. The ends were cut back, 3 bases at V and 3 bases at J, with 9 bases in the middle. The CDR3 DNA reads as TGTGCCAGCAGTTTCCCTGGAACCAATCAGCCCCAGCATTTT. This codes for CASSFPGTNQPQHF.

In this sample, this clone turned up once. The chain has TRBV30 and TRBJ1-6; possibly TRBD1 for D (6 bases). This CDR3 has 13 residues. Trimming stripped 1 base from V and 6 bases from J, with 7 bases between. Germline V gives CDR1 GTSNPN, CDR2 SVGIG (reference sequence). The CDR3: CAWSADSNSPLHF. Here the CDR3 DNA reads TGTGCCTGGAGTGCGGACAGTAATTCACCCCTCCACTTT.

The chain carries TRBV4-3 and TRBJ1-1, with D unresolved. Per germline, CDR1 LGHNA and CDR2 YSLEER. V was pared by 3 bases and J by 1 base, with 3 bases between. The length of the CDR3 is 12 residues. The CDR3 region has the DNA TGCGCCAGCAGCCATCGGAACACTGAAGCTTTCTTT. Its translation is CASSHRNTEAFF.

About this clone itself: At one end the junction does not follow the germline gene, possibly because of a read error. The chain is built from TRBV5-1 and TRBJ2-1, with D possibly being TRBD2 (6 bases). The CDR3 has 14 amino acids. The V gene's germline CDR1 is SGHRS and CDR2 YFSETQ. The CDR3 loop is CASSLAGWGDERFF. The CDR3 nucleotides are TGCGCCAGCAGCTTGGCAGGTTGGGGGGATGAGCGGTTCTTC.

The rearrangement uses TRBV28 and TRBJ2-7; D may be TRBD1 (6 bases). V was pared by 5 bases and J by 1 base, with 12 bases between. The germline V gene has CDR1 MDHEN and CDR2 SYDVKM. The CDR3 sequence is 14 residues long. The CDR3 nucleotides are TGTGCCAGCAGTCCACCGGACAGTTCCTACGAGCAGTACTTC. Its translation is CASSPPDSSYEQYF. The full variable domain, with the rest looked up from reference TRBV28 and TRBJ2-7, is DVKVTQSSRYLVKRTGEKVFLECVQDMDHENMFWYRQDPGLGLRLIYFSYDVKMKEKGDIPEGYSVSREKKERFSLILESASTNQTSMYLCASSPPDSSYEQYFGPGTRLTVT.

This clone turned up a few times. The chain recombines TRBV18 with TRBJ2-5; D not certain. CDR1 is KGHSH, CDR2 LQKENI, per germline. The CDR3 has 13 amino acids. Trimming shortened V by 2 bases and J by 2 bases, and 6 bases separated the two germline ends. CDR3: CASSPIGQETQYF. DNA of the CDR3: TGTGCCAGCTCACCAATAGGGCAAGAGACCCAGTACTTC.

This clone was picked up one time. The chain links TRBV7-9 to TRBJ2-2, with a weak D call TRBD2 (5 bases). This CDR3 has 13 amino acids. The germline gives CDR1 SEHNR, CDR2 FQNEAQ (reference sequence). Trimming removed 1 base at V and 7 bases at J, with 7 bases between. CDR3: CASSLVGGGELFF. Written as DNA, the CDR3 is TGTGCCAGCAGCTTAGTAGGAGGCGGGGAGCTGTTTTTT.

The chain recombines TRBV9 with TRBJ1-3; 9 bases map to TRBD1. The CDR3 spans 16 residues. V lost 0 bases to trimming and J lost 4 bases; unmatched junction nucleotides: 5. Germline V gene data show CDR1 as SGDLS and CDR2 as YYNGEE. The CDR3: CASSVGGTGYGNTIYF. The CDR3 DNA reads TGTGCCAGCAGCGTAGGGGGGACAGGGTACGGAAACACCATATATTTT.

This chain links TRBV25-1 with TRBJ2-7; TRBD2 matches at 8 bases. With 4 bases clipped from V and 4 bases from J, the junction kept 6 bases outside the gene matches. The CDR3 has 14 amino acids. Germline V CDR1 and CDR2: MGHDK, SYGVNS. Here the CDR3 reads CASSVSGSFYEQYF. In DNA form, the CDR3 reads TGTGCCAGCAGTGTCAGCGGGAGTTTTTACGAGCAGTACTTC.

The chain employs TRBV7-8 and TRBJ2-5; no clear D gene. Germline CDR1 is SGHVS and CDR2 is FQNEAQ. Between the trimmed V and J ends, which lost 5 bases and 5 bases, there was a span of 12 bases. CDR3 length: 13 amino acids. The CDR3 loop reads CASSPRPRETQYF. The CDR3 nucleotides read TGTGCCAGCAGCCCCCGTCCGCGGGAGACCCAGTACTTC.

The chain joins TRBV7-2 to TRBJ2-1, with D perhaps matching TRBD1 (6 bases). The V gene lost 5 bases and the J gene lost 9 bases, with 17 bases spanning the gap. The CDR3 length is 14 residues. From germline, CDR1 is SGHTA and CDR2 FQGNSA. CDR3 sequence: CASSRVMTDSEQFF. CDR3 in DNA: TGTGCCAGCAGCCGAGTAATGACGGACAGTGAGCAGTTCTTC.

CDR3 DNA sequence: TGTGCCAGCAAAATGGACGGGTACAATCAGCCCCAGCATTTT. Protein product: CASKMDGYNQPQHF. V gene TRBV6-5 combines with J gene TRBJ1-5; D gene unclear. CDR3 size: 14 residues. Germline loops: CDR1 MNHEY, CDR2 SVGAGI. V was pared by 7 bases and J by 3 bases, with 13 bases between.